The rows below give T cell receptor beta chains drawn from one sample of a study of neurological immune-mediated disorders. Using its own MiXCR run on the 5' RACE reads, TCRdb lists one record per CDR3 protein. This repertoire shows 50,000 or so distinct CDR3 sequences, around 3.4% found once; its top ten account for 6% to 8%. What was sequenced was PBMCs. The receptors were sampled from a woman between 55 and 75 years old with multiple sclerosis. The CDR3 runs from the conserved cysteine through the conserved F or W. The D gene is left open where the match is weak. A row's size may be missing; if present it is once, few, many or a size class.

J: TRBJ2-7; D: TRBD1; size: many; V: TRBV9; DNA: TGTGCCAGCAGCGTGGGTGGACAGGGGGCTTTTTCCTACGAGCAGTACTTC; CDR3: CASSVGGQGAFSYEQYF
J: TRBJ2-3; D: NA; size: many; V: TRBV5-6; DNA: TGTGCCAGCAGCTTGGGTGGATCAGATACGCAGTATTTT; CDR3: CASSLGGSDTQYF
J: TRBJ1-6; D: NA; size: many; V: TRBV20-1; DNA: TGCAGTGCTTCCTCCGGGACTGGAGATTCACCCCTCCACTTT; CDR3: CSASSGTGDSPLHF
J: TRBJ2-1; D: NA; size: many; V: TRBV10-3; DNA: TGTGCCATCAAGGTGGCCTTTACCTACAATGAGCAGTTCTTC; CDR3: CAIKVAFTYNEQFF
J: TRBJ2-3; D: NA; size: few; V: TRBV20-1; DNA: TGCAGTGCTAGCGAGCGGACTAGCACAGATACGCAGTATTTT; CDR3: CSASERTSTDTQYF
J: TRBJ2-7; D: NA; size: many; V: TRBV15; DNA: TGTGCCACCAGTTTTCATGACAGGAGCTCCTACGAGCAGTACTTC; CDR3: CATSFHDRSSYEQYF
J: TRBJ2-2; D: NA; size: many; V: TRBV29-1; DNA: TGCAGCGCAGCCCAGGGGTCATCTCCCGGGGAGCTGTTTTTT; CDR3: CSAAQGSSPGELFF
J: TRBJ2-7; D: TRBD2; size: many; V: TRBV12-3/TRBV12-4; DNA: TGTGCCAGCAGCCTCCGGGGGCGGGGGGCGGCCGAGCAGTACTTC; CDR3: CASSLRGRGAAEQYF
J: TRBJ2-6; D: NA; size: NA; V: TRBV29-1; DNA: TGCAGCGTTGCTGAGGGGCGAGGGGACAAAGTCCTGACTTTC; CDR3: CSVAEGRGDKVLTF
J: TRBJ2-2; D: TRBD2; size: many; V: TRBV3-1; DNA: TGTGCCAGCAGCTCCCGGGGAGGGGCGATTAGCGGGGAGCTGTTTTTT; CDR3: CASSSRGGAISGELFF
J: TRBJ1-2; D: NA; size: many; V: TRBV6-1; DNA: TGTGCCAGCAGTGAAGGAGTATATGGCTACACCTTC; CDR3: CASSEGVYGYTF
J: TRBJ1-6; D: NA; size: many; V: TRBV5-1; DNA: TGCGCCAGCAGCTGGGACCGGAATTCACCCCTCCACTTT; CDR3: CASSWDRNSPLHF
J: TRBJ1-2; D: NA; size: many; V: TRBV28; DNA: TGTGCCACCAAACAATTAGCTGGCTACACCTTC; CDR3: CATKQLAGYTF
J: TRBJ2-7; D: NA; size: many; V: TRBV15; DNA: TGTGCCACCAGCAGAGGGTCAGCGGAAGAGCAGTACTTC; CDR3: CATSRGSAEEQYF
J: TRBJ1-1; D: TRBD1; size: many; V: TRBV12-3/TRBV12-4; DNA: TGTGCCAGCAGGCTTACAGGGGGCGCCTATGAAGCTTTCTTT; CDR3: CASRLTGGAYEAFF
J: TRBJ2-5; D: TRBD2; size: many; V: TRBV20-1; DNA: TGCAGTGCTTTCTCCGCTATAGCGGGGGGGCCTGAGGAGACCCAGTACTTC; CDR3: CSAFSAIAGGPEETQYF
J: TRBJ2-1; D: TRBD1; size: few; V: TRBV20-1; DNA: TGCAATGATAGAGATAGACAGGGTAAAGAGTTCTTC; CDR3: CNDRDRQGKEFF
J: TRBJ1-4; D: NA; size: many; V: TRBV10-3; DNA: TGTGCCATCAGTGAAAGGGAAAAGGGCGAAAAACTGTTTTTT; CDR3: CAISEREKGEKLFF
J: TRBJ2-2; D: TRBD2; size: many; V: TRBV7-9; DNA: TGTGCCAGCAGCTTAATAGCGGGGGCGAACACCGGGGAGCTGTTTTTT; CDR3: CASSLIAGANTGELFF
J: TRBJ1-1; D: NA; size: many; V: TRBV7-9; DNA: TGTGCCAGCAGCTATCGTTTAGGGGTTGCTGAAGCTTTCTTT; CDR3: CASSYRLGVAEAFF
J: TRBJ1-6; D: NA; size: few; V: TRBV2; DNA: TGTGCCAGGGGCGGCGGGGGGCCGAATTCACCCCTCCACTTT; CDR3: CARGGGGPNSPLHF
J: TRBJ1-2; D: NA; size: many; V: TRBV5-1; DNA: TGCGCCAGCAGCCCCGACAGATTTGGCTATGGCTACACCTTC; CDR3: CASSPDRFGYGYTF
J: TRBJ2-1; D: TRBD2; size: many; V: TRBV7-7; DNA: TGTGCCAGCAGCTTGCTAGCGGGAGTCAATGAGCAGTTCTTC; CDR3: CASSLLAGVNEQFF
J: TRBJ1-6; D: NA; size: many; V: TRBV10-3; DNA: TGTGCCATCAGTGAATCCCCCAGGGCCGAGGGAGCCCTCCACTTT; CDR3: CAISESPRAEGALHF
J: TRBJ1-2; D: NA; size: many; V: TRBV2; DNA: TGTGCCAGCAGCGAGACAGTGAACTATGGCTACACCTTC; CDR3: CASSETVNYGYTF
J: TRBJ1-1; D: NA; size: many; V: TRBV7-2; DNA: TGTGCCAGCAGCTTAGGACGGCGTGCGAACACTGAAGCTTTCTTT; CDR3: CASSLGRRANTEAFF
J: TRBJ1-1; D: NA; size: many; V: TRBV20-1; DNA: TGCAGTGCTAGAGGGGGCGGAATAAACACTGAAGCTTTCTTT; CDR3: CSARGGGINTEAFF
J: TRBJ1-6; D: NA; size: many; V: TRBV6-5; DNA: TGTGCCAGCACCCCCTGGTCCAGGGCTAATTCACCCCTCCACTTT; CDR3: CASTPWSRANSPLHF
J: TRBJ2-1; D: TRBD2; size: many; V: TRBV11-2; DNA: TGTGCCAGCAGCTCCGGGACTAAGGGACGTAATGAGCAGTTCTTC; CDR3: CASSSGTKGRNEQFF
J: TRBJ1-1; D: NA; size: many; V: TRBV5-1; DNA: TGCGCCAGCAGCTTGCTGAATGGACAGAACACTGAAGCTTTCTTT; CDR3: CASSLLNGQNTEAFF
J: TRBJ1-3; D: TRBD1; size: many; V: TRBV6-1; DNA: TGTGCCAGCAGTGAACTTCCTGGACAGGTTGAATATTTT; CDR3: CASSELPGQVEYF
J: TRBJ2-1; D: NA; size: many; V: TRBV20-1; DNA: TGCAGTGCTAGAGACGGGGCAGCGGATACCTACAATGAGCAGTTCTTC; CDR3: CSARDGAADTYNEQFF
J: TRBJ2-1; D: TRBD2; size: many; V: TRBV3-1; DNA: TGTGCCAGCAGCCAAGCTAGCGGGGGGCGTGAGCAGTTCTTC; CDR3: CASSQASGGREQFF
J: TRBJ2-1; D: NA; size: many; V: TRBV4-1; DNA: TGCGCCAGCAGCCAAGAGTCCGATAACTCGCACAATGAGCAGTTCTTC; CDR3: CASSQESDNSHNEQFF
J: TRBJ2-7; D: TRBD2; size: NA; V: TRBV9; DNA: TGTGCCAGCAGCGTAGCAGGGCGGGGGGCCTACGAGCAGTACTTC; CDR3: CASSVAGRGAYEQYF
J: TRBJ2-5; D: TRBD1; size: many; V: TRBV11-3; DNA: TGTGCCAGCAGCCGAGGACAGGGAAGGTGGGAGACCCAGTACTTC; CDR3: CASSRGQGRWETQYF
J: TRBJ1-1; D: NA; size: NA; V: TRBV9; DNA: TGTGCCAGCAGCGTAGGGACGGGGTCTGAAGCTTTCTTT; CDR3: CASSVGTGSEAFF